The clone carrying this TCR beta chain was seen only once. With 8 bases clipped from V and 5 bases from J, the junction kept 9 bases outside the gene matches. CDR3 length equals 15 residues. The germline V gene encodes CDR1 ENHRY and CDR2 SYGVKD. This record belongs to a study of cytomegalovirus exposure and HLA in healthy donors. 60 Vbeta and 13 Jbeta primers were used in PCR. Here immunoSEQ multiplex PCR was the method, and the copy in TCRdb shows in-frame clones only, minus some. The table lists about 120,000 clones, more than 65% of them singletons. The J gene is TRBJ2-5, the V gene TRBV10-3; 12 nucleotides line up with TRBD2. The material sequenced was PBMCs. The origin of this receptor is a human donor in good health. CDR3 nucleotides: TGTGCCATCGGGACGACTAGCGGGAGAGAGGAGACCCAGTACTTC. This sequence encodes CAIGTTSGREETQYF.